This T cell receptor (beta chain) came from a study of blood T cell repertoires in COVID-19. Study information: Some COVID-19 samples were acute and others convalescent; all came from the United States, Italy and Spain.

Trimming pared 5 bases from V and 0 bases from J, leaving 15 bases between. The length of the CDR3 is 16 residues. From germline, CDR1 is MDHEN and CDR2 SYDVKM. In the authors' methods: Reference gene primer amplification yielded estimated nucleated cell counts. Data came from immunoSEQ multiplex PCR; TCRdb stores just in-frame clones and leaves some out. V and J calls and clone size come straight from that table; D and trimming were deduced from the DNA. In the table there are 150,000 or so clones, around nine tenths of which are singletons. The sequencing sample was made of peripheral blood. The V and J genes are TRBV28 and TRBJ2-3; TRBD1 might be the D (7 bases). The receptor was derived from a man in his forties or fifties with acute or convalescent COVID-19. CDR3 nucleotide sequence: TGTGCCAGCAGTCGCCCGCGGGACAGTAGCACAGATACGCAGTATTTT. It yields the protein CASSRPRDSSTDTQYF.